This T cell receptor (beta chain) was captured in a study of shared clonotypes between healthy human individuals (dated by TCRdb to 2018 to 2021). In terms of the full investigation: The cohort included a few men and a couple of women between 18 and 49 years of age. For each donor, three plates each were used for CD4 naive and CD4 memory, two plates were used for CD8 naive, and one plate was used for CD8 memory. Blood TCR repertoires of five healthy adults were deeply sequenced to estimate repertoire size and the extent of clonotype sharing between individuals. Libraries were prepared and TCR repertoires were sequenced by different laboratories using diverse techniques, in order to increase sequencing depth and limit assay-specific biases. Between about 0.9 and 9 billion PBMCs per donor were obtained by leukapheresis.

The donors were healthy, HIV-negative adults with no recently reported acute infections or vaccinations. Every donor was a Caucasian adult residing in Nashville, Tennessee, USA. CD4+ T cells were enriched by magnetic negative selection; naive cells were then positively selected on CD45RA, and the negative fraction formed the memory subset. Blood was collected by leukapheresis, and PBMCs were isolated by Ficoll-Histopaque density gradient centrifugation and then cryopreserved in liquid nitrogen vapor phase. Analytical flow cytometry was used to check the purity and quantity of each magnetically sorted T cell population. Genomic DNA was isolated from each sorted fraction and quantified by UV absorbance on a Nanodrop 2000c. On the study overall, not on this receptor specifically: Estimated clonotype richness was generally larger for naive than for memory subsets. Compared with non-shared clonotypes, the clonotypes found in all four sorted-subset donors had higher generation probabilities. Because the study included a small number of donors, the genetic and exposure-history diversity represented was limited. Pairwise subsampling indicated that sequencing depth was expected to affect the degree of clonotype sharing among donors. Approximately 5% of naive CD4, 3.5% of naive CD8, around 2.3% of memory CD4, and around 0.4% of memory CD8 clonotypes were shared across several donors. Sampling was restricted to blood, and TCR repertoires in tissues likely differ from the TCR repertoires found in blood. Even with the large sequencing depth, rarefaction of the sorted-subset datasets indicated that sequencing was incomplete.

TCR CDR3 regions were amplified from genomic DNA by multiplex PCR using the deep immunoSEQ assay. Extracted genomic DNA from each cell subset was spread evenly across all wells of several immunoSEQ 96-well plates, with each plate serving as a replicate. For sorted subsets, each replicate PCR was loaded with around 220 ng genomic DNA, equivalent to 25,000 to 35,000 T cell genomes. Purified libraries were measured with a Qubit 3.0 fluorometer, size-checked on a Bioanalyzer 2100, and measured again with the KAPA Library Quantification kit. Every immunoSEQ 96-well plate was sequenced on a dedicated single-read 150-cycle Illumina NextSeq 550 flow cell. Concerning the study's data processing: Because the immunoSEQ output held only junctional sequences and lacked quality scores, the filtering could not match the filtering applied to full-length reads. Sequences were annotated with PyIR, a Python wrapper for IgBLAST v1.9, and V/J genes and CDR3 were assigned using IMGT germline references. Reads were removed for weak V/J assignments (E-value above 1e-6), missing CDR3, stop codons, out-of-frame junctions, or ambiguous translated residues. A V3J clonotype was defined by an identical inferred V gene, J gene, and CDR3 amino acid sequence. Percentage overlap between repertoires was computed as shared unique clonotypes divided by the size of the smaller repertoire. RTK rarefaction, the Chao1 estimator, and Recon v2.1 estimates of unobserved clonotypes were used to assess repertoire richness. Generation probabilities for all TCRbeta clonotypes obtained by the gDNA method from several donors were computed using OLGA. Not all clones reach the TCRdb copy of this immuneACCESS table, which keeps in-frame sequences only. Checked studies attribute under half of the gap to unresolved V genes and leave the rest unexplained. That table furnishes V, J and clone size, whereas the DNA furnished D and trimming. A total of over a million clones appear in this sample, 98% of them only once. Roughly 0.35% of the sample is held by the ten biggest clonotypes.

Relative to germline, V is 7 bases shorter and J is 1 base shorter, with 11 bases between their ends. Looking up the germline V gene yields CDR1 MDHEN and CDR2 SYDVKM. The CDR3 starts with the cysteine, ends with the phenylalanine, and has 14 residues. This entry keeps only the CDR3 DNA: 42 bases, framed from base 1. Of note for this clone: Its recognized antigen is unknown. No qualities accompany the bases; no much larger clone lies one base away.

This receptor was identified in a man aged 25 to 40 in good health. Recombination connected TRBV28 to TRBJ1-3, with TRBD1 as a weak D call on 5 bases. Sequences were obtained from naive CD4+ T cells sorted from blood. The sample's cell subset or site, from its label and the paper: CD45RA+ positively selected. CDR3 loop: CASNWGRSGNTIYF. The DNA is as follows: TGTGCCAGCAACTGGGGACGATCTGGAAACACCATATATTTT.